Listed here is a single T cell receptor (beta chain). The antigen is undetermined. This entry comes from a study of cytomegalovirus exposure and HLA in healthy donors. Study details: Roughly 80 million unique TCRs from HLA-typed donors made up an early data release.

Germline trimming cut 5 bases from V and 4 bases from J; bases unmatched to any gene: 14. CDR1 is SGHRS and CDR2 is YFSETQ in the germline V gene. The CDR3 runs to 17 residues. A multiplex PCR was run with 60 Vbeta primers and 13 Jbeta primers. Assay used: immunoSEQ multiplex PCR; TCRdb lists only in-frame clones, some missing. This listing includes 100,000 to 150,000 clones. Study-wide points: An analysis done earlier found most TCR beta V segments productive about 87% or about 30% of the time.

Sequencing was done on a sample of PBMCs. The V and J genes are TRBV5-1 and TRBJ2-2, with TRBD2 matching 7 bases. This sequence was found in a man aged 40-49 years in good health and CMV-seronegative. CDR3 DNA sequence: TGCGCCAGCAGACCCCCTGAGGCGGGAGAGGTCACCGGGGAGCTGTTTTTT. It specifies CASRPPEAGEVTGELFF.